One T cell receptor beta chain is described in this entry. Its specificity is unknown. The read ends 3 residues early relative to the CDR3; the germline J gene fills the gap. There are 14 residues in the CDR3. With 6 bases removed from V and 1 base from J, the gap between germline ends came to 12 bases. CDR1 and CDR2 (germline): MNHEY, SVGEGT. The data were produced by immunoSEQ multiplex PCR, yet TCRdb's version contains in-frame clones alone and is incomplete. Its table lists about 30,000 clones. This sample stems from a study of T cells in women clearing cervical HPV infection. Looking at the study overall: Control women cleared a single incident HPV16 infection within 12 months.

Dot-blot hybridization genotyped cervical HPV amplified with MY09/MY11 PCR. Study-level findings and limits: CIN3+ cases had significantly higher TCR repertoire richness than controls, but evenness did not differ.

The source is a woman aged 18 to 75 with a cervical HPV16 infection that either progressed to CIN3+ or cleared (not recorded which). Specimen: blood buffy coat. The chain joins TRBV6-2 or TRBV6-3 to TRBJ2-5, with D maybe TRBD1 (5 bases). Partial CDR3 DNA: TGTGCCAGCAGCCGGCCAGGGATCCAAGAGACC. This translates into CASSRPGIQET. The full CDR3 is CASSRPGIQETQYF.